The next 29 T cell receptor beta chains were all read from a single sample in a study of T cells after yellow fever vaccination. From the 5' RACE reads, TCRdb called clonotypes with MiXCR, one entry per CDR3 protein. The profile covers 250,000 to 400,000 distinct CDR3 sequences, with roughly 4.3% appearing a single time and roughly 24% taken by the ten largest. The specimen was PBMCs, collected 5 days after the yellow fever booster vaccination. Receptors were obtained from a man aged 18 to 29 who received the YFV17D yellow fever vaccine.

In its sample, this clonotype was seen a few times. The genes are TRBV7-9 and TRBJ1-1; tentatively, D is TRBD1 (5 bases). Looked up from germline, CDR1 is SEHNR and CDR2 is FQNEAQ (reference sequence). The CDR3 sequence is 15 residues long. The V end was cut by 2 bases, the J end by 3 bases, with 13 bases between. The CDR3 DNA is TGTGCCAGCAGCTTAAACGGAGGGGCATACACTGAAGCTTTCTTT. Translated: CASSLNGGAYTEAFF.

This clonotype was counted a few times. This chain uses TRBV6-5 with TRBJ1-2; 10 nucleotides line up with TRBD1. This CDR3 is built from 12 residues. Germline V gene sequence: CDR1 MNHEY, CDR2 SVGAGI. V was pared by 6 bases and J by 12 bases, with 7 bases of the junction left unmatched. The CDR3 sequence: CASRDRGLHDTF. The CDR3 region has the DNA TGTGCCAGCAGAGACAGGGGGCTTCACGACACCTTC.

At least ten counts were recorded for this clonotype. The rearrangement links TRBV5-4 to TRBJ1-4; 7 positions agree with TRBD1. CDR1 is SGHNT and CDR2 is YYREEE in the germline V gene (reference sequence). The V gene end was trimmed by 4 bases and the J gene end by 7 bases; junction bases not matched to a gene: 7. The CDR3 has 14 residues. CDR3 bases: TGTGCCAGCAGCCGACAGGGAGCGGCTGAAAAACTGTTTTTT. Amino acids: CASSRQGAAEKLFF.

There are many counts of this clonotype. The V and J genes are TRBV6-5 and TRBJ1-1; D perhaps matches TRBD1 (6 bases). Germline CDR1 reads MNHEY; CDR2 reads SVGAGI. CDR3 length: 15 residues. V dropped 2 bases and J dropped 4 bases, with 14 bases sitting between them. The DNA for the CDR3 is TGTGCCAGCAGTTACAGGTCGGCAGGGGCCACTGAAGCTTTCTTT. Amino acids: CASSYRSAGATEAFF.

The V call is TRBV15, the J call TRBJ2-2; perhaps TRBD2 as D (6 bases). Germline CDR1 is LNHNV and CDR2 is YYDKDF (reference sequence). The CDR3 consists of 17 residues. The V and J ends lost 0 bases and 3 bases respectively, with 14 bases between them. In DNA, the CDR3 is TGTGCCACCAGCAGAGATCCGGGGAGGTACGACACCGGGGAGCTGTTTTTT. Translated: CATSRDPGRYDTGELFF.

This clonotype was detected a few times. The V and J genes are TRBV11-1 and TRBJ2-1; D possibly corresponds to TRBD2 (6 bases). Trimming removed 2 bases from V and 0 bases from J, with 11 bases in between. Per germline, CDR1 SGHAT and CDR2 FQDESV (reference sequence). The CDR3 is made up of 16 amino acids. CDR3 sequence (DNA): TGTGCCAGCAGCTTATGGTTCGGGAGCTCCTACAATGAGCAGTTCTTC. The encoded protein is CASSLWFGSSYNEQFF.

This clonotype was seen only a few times. Written as DNA, the CDR3 is TGTGCCAGCAGCTTCAGGCTAGCGGGCGGGTATACGCAGTATTTT. Translating gives CASSFRLAGGYTQYF. This rearrangement joins TRBV5-5 to TRBJ2-3; 8 nucleotides align to TRBD2. The length of the CDR3 is 15 residues. V shed 2 bases and J 7 bases; nucleotides not matched to a gene: 9. Germline values: CDR1 SGHKS, CDR2 YYEKEE (reference sequence).

This clonotype was observed a few times. The V and J genes are TRBV20-1 and TRBJ1-1; D is unclear. CDR3 length: 12 residues. Germline V gives CDR1 DFQATT, CDR2 SNEGSKA (reference sequence). Trimming cost V 0 bases and J 0 bases, with 2 bases left between them. The CDR3, as DNA: TGCAGTGCTAGAGAGTTGAACACTGAAGCTTTCTTT. Translated: CSARELNTEAFF.

This clonotype has a handful of counts. The chain carries TRBV20-1 and TRBJ1-2, with 8 positions matching TRBD1. The germline V gene has CDR1 DFQATT and CDR2 SNEGSKA (reference sequence). This CDR3 contains 15 residues. Trimming removed 2 bases from V and 5 bases from J; junction bases left unmatched: 10. The CDR3 reads CSARFAGTGEYGYTF. The CDR3 DNA reads as TGCAGTGCTAGATTCGCCGGGACAGGCGAATATGGCTACACCTTC.

Remarks on this clonotype: A junction boundary mismatches the germline segment, possibly from a read error. The chain joins TRBV7-6 to TRBJ1-5; D ambiguous. CDR3 length equals 13 residues. Germline-derived CDR1 and CDR2 are SGHVS and FNYEAQ. The CDR3 nucleotides are TGTGCCAGCAGCTCGGCCTTGAATCACCCCCCGCATTTT. It encodes CASSSALNHPPHF.

This clonotype was picked up a small number of times. The chain uses TRBV9 and TRBJ1-2, with D possibly matching TRBD1 (5 bases). The V end lost 1 base, the J end lost 8 bases, and 9 bases lay between the germline ends. The CDR3 is made up of 12 amino acids. The germline CDR1 and CDR2 sequences are SGDLS and YYNGEE. In DNA, the CDR3 is TGTGCCAGCAGCGTACAGGGTTACGGCTACACCTTC. It specifies CASSVQGYGYTF.

Only a few counts were recorded for this clonotype. The chain is built from TRBV7-9 and TRBJ2-1; no reliable D call. Trimming stripped 6 bases from V and 9 bases from J, with 9 bases between. The CDR3 covers 11 residues. In germline, CDR1 is SEHNR, CDR2 FQNEAQ (reference sequence). The CDR3 region has the DNA TGTGCCAGCAGAGGTTACCTTGAGCAGTTCTTC. It encodes CASRGYLEQFF.

The genes are TRBV5-6 and TRBJ1-1, with TRBD1 matching 7 bases. The germline V gene has CDR1 SGHDT and CDR2 YYEEEE. The V gene end was trimmed by 5 bases and the J gene end by 6 bases; junction bases not matched to a gene: 1. The CDR3 has 11 amino acids. The CDR3 DNA reads TGTGCCAGCAGGGGACAGTCTGAAGCTTTCTTT. It yields the protein CASRGQSEAFF.

The chain carries TRBV19 and TRBJ1-2; no definite D call. Germline V gives CDR1 LNHDA, CDR2 SQIVND (reference sequence). The CDR3 extends over 13 amino acids. V shed 4 bases and J shed 5 bases, with 11 bases lying between them. DNA for the CDR3: TGTGCCAGTAGTAGCCCAGGAGTTTATGGCTACACCTTC. The encoded protein is CASSSPGVYGYTF. The full variable domain, with the rest looked up from reference TRBV19 and TRBJ1-2, is DGGITQSPKYLFRKEGQNVTLSCEQNLNHDAMYWYRQDPGQGLRLIYYSQIVNDFQKGDIAEGYSVSREKKESFPLTVTSAQKNPTAFYLCASSSPGVYGYTFGSGTRLTVV.

This clonotype showed up many times. The V gene is TRBV4-2, the J gene TRBJ2-2; D gene ambiguous. This CDR3 contains 19 residues. Germline lookup yields CDR1 LGHNA and CDR2 YNFKEQ. With 3 bases removed from V and 5 bases from J, the gap between germline ends came to 25 bases. In DNA form, the CDR3 reads TGTGCCAGCAGCCAGGTCCCGGTGGGCCTGTGGGCGCAGACCGGGGAGCTGTTTTTT. This codes for CASSQVPVGLWAQTGELFF.

This clonotype was observed many times. The chain employs TRBV5-1 and TRBJ2-1; 7 nucleotides line up with TRBD1. Per germline, CDR1 SGHRS and CDR2 YFSETQ. The J segment lost 5 bases and the V segment lost 4 bases, leaving 6 bases of the junction unmatched. CDR3 length equals 14 residues. CDR3 nucleotide sequence: TGCGCCAGCAGCCCCGGGACAGAAGACAATGAGCAGTTCTTC. Translation: CASSPGTEDNEQFF.

This clonotype has a handful of counts. The genes are TRBV29-1 and TRBJ2-5; 11 bases line up with TRBD2. Germline trimming cut 4 bases from V and 4 bases from J; bases unmatched to any gene: 5. This CDR3 has 14 residues. Germline V gives CDR1 SQVTM, CDR2 ANQGSEA. In nucleotides, the CDR3 is TGCAGCGTTGGTATAGCGGGGGGGCGAGAGACCCAGTACTTC. It encodes CSVGIAGGRETQYF.

This clonotype came up a few times. The chain joins TRBV20-1 to TRBJ2-7; no clear D gene. Germline V CDR1 and CDR2: DFQATT, SNEGSKA (reference sequence). V shed 4 bases and J shed 2 bases, with 12 bases lying between them. The CDR3 loop spans 13 amino acids. CDR3 amino acids: CSAKMDGPYEQYF. DNA of the CDR3: TGCAGTGCTAAAATGGACGGCCCCTACGAGCAGTACTTC.

At least ten counts were recorded for this clonotype. J is TRBJ2-3 and V is TRBV7-8, with D perhaps matching TRBD1 (6 bases). This CDR3 is built from 16 residues. Germline V gives CDR1 SGHVS, CDR2 FQNEAQ. V lost 1 base, J lost 4 bases, and 15 bases lay in between. The CDR3 DNA sequence: TGTGCCAGCAGCTTAGGGGGGCCGAGGGGCGCAGATACGCAGTATTTT. Translated: CASSLGGPRGADTQYF.

In this sample, this clonotype turned up many times. V and J are TRBV18 and TRBJ1-5; possible D gene TRBD1, 6 bases. V was pared by 4 bases and J by 6 bases, with 16 bases between. CDR1 KGHSH and CDR2 LQKENI come from the germline V gene. The CDR3 sequence is 15 residues long. CDR3 sequence (DNA): TGTGCCAGCTCACAACGGGGGGCAGTTCGTCAGCCCCAGCATTTT. Its protein is CASSQRGAVRQPQHF.

The CDR3 region is CSVGVGGLVEEQFF. The DNA of the CDR3 is TGCAGCGTGGGGGTCGGGGGACTAGTGGAGGAGCAGTTCTTC. V and J are TRBV29-1 and TRBJ2-1; 8 bases line up with TRBD2. The junction had 14 bases not matched to a gene; V was cut back by 6 bases and J by 10 bases. This CDR3 has 14 amino acids. Per the germline V gene, CDR1 is SQVTM and CDR2 is ANQGSEA.

This rearrangement joins TRBV5-1 to TRBJ2-3; 10 bases match TRBD1. Germline V CDR1 and CDR2: SGHRS, YFSETQ. This CDR3 has 16 amino acids. Germline trimming cut 3 bases from V and 0 bases from J; bases unmatched to any gene: 4. CDR3 sequence (DNA): TGCGCCAGCAGCTCCGGACAGGGGGAGAGCACAGATACGCAGTATTTT. Amino acid sequence: CASSSGQGESTDTQYF.

This clonotype was counted at least ten times. The rearrangement joins TRBV4-3 to TRBJ2-5; no reliable D call. Between the trimmed V and J ends, which lost 0 bases and 4 bases, there was a span of 12 bases. The germline gives CDR1 LGHNA, CDR2 YSLEER. CDR3 length: 15 residues. The CDR3 DNA reads TGCGCCAGCAGCCAAGATCCCTTAGTCCGAGAGACCCAGTACTTC. This codes for CASSQDPLVRETQYF.

This chain uses TRBV6-2 or TRBV6-3 with TRBJ2-7, with 8 bases matching TRBD1. CDR1 and CDR2 (germline): MNHEY, SVGEGT. The CDR3 runs 16 residues. Trimming took 0 bases from V and 2 from J; bases not matched to a gene: 6. The CDR3 DNA sequence: TGTGCCAGCAGTTACTCCCAGGACAGGGCGGCCTACGAGCAGTACTTC. This gives the protein CASSYSQDRAAYEQYF.

The chain has TRBV6-2 or TRBV6-3 and TRBJ2-1, with 8 bases that match TRBD1. Germline-derived CDR1 and CDR2 are MNHEY and SVGEGT. The V and J ends lost 0 bases and 5 bases, in that order; junction bases with no gene match: 12. The CDR3 contains 18 residues. CDR3 sequence reads: CASSYSIEGQGHHNEQFF. The CDR3 coding sequence is TGTGCCAGCAGTTACTCGATTGAAGGACAGGGTCACCACAATGAGCAGTTCTTC.

This clonotype was observed a few times. V is TRBV6-6 and J is TRBJ1-5; maybe TRBD1 (5 bases). The V gene's germline CDR1 is MNHNY and CDR2 SVGAGI (reference sequence). The CDR3 sequence is 13 residues long. V dropped 6 bases and J dropped 7 bases, with 13 bases sitting between them. The CDR3 loop is CASRDSPQQPQHF. Written as DNA, the CDR3 is TGTGCCAGCAGAGACAGTCCACAGCAGCCCCAGCATTTT.

In its sample, this clonotype was seen many times. The J gene is TRBJ2-1, the V gene TRBV6-2 or TRBV6-3; D is uncertain. The germline V gene has CDR1 MNHEY and CDR2 SVGEGT. With 5 bases removed from V and 6 bases from J, the gap between germline ends came to 14 bases. The CDR3 spans 14 residues. The CDR3: CASSRPHQSNEQFF. CDR3 DNA sequence: TGTGCCAGCAGTCGACCCCACCAATCCAATGAGCAGTTCTTC.

This clonotype has a count of ten or more. The chain is built from TRBV5-1 and TRBJ1-3; 7 positions match TRBD1. Trimming cost V 3 bases and J 2 bases; bases outside gene matches: 14. This CDR3 contains 18 residues. Looked up from germline, CDR1 is SGHRS and CDR2 is YFSETQ. CDR3 region: CASSSPSRQGSTGNTIYF. In DNA, the CDR3 is TGCGCCAGCAGCTCCCCCTCTCGACAGGGCTCTACTGGAAACACCATATATTTT.

The rearrangement links TRBV20-1 to TRBJ2-7; D ambiguous. Trimming removed 3 bases from V and 6 bases from J, with 12 bases in between. In germline, CDR1 is DFQATT, CDR2 SNEGSKA (reference sequence). This CDR3 comprises 12 residues. CDR3 in amino acids: CSASVSASEQYV. The CDR3 nucleotides are TGCAGTGCTAGCGTGAGCGCTAGCGAGCAGTACGTC.